This TCR beta chain is drawn from a study of shared clonotypes between healthy human individuals. The length of the CDR3 is 16 residues. Trimming took 1 base from V and 3 from J, leaving 13 bases between them. Per germline, CDR1 SEHNR and CDR2 FQNEAQ (reference sequence). Naive CD8 cells lacked CD45RO, underwent positive selection for CCR7 and left out terminally differentiated effector memory CD45RA+ cells. The protocol was immunoSEQ multiplex PCR, while the TCRdb copy is restricted to in-frame clones and leaves out a portion. Altogether fewer than 850,000 clones are present, 90% to 98% being singletons, with the ten largest covering roughly 0.23%.

The clonotype comes from a man aged 25 to 40 in good health. Sequenced sample: naive CD8+ T cells sorted from blood. The J gene is TRBJ2-1, the V gene TRBV7-9, with D possibly TRBD1 on 5 matching bases. DNA for the CDR3: TGTGCCAGCAGCTTAGTAGGGGCTGGATACTACAATGAGCAGTTCTTC. This gives the protein CASSLVGAGYYNEQFF.